The 29 T cell receptor beta chains in this list originate from one sample, sequenced in a study of cytotoxic CD8 clonotypes in ibrutinib-treated CLL (dated by TCRdb to the early 2020s). The sample's time point label is to be understood as: approximately 25 months on ibrutinib. Library generation was performed with the immunoSEQ multiplex PCR assay. Held by TCRdb, this immuneACCESS table contains in-frame sequences only and omits some clones. Under half of the omission traces to an unresolved V gene where checked; the cause of the rest is unknown. Across this sample there are 150,000 to 250,000 clones, with about 72% seen only once. The ten largest make up around an eighth of the sample. The sample in question was PBMCs, obtained after 24 months of ibrutinib treatment. The receptor set was obtained from a human donor with chronic lymphocytic leukemia.

CDR3 nucleotides: TGTGCCAGCAGTTTCCACCTAGCAGGGCGTCAAGAGACCCAGTACTTC. It codes for CASSFHLAGRQETQYF. This chain uses TRBV6-5 with TRBJ2-5; either TRBD1 or TRBD2 may fit D (5 bases each). In germline, CDR1 is MNHEY, CDR2 SVGAGI. Trimming left V 4 bases short and J 2 bases short, with 17 bases between. The CDR3 covers 16 residues.

The V gene is TRBV5-5, the J gene TRBJ2-4; perhaps TRBD1 as D (5 bases). V lost 0 bases and J lost 6, with 16 bases in between. Germline-derived CDR1 and CDR2 are SGHKS and YYEKEE (reference sequence). This CDR3 is built from 16 residues. In DNA form, the CDR3 reads TGTGCCAGCAGCTTGGCCGCAGGGAATTCGGGAAACATTCAGTACTTC. Translation gives CASSLAAGNSGNIQYF.

This clone was seen a single time. The CDR3 bases are TGTGCCAGCAGTAGATCGGACAGCCAAGAGACCCAGTACTTC. Amino acids: CASSRSDSQETQYF. V gene TRBV6-5 combines with J gene TRBJ2-5; perhaps TRBD1 as D (6 bases). V was shortened by 5 bases and J by 1 base, with 11 bases between the two germline ends. The CDR3 spans 14 residues. Looked up from germline, CDR1 is MNHEY and CDR2 is SVGAGI.

The CDR3 reads CASSASPSGSSYNEQFF. Written as DNA, the CDR3 is TGCGCCAGCAGTGCGTCCCCTAGCGGGAGCTCCTACAATGAGCAGTTCTTC. The V and J genes are TRBV5-1 and TRBJ2-1, with 10 positions matching TRBD2. Germline V gene lookup returns CDR1 SGHRS and CDR2 YFSETQ. CDR3 size: 17 residues. After removal of 5 bases from V and 0 bases from J, the junction contained 8 bases not matched to a gene.

The chain is built from TRBV11-2 and TRBJ1-3; D remains unclear. The CDR3 has 16 amino acids. Trimming left V 1 base short and J 2 bases short, with 12 bases between. The germline gives CDR1 SGHAT, CDR2 FQNNGV. CDR3 sequence (DNA): TGTGCCAGCAGCTTAGTAGGAGGTCAGGCTGGAAACACCATATATTTT. Encoded protein: CASSLVGGQAGNTIYF. Supplemented by reference TRBV11-2 and TRBJ1-3, the full variable domain reads EAGVAQSPRYKIIEKRQSVAFWCNPISGHATLYWYQQILGQGPKLLIQFQNNGVVDDSQLPKDRFSAERLKGVDSTLKIQPAKLEDSAVYLCASSLVGGQAGNTIYFGEGSWLTVV.

The chain employs TRBV6-5 and TRBJ1-2; D gene uncertain. The length of the CDR3 is 13 residues. Germline V gene sequence: CDR1 MNHEY, CDR2 SVGAGI. Trimming cost V 6 bases and J 3 bases, with 11 bases left between them. The CDR3 region has the DNA TGTGCCAGCAGCTCAAGAGCTGACTATGGCTACACCTTC. This sequence encodes CASSSRADYGYTF.

This chain connects TRBV2 to TRBJ2-7; perhaps TRBD1 as D (5 bases). This CDR3 is built from 13 residues. Trimming stripped 6 bases from V and 1 base from J, with 10 bases between. CDR1 and CDR2 from the germline V gene are SNHLY and FYNNEI. CDR3 loop: CASSDSASYEQYF. As DNA, the CDR3 is TGTGCCAGCAGCGACAGTGCATCCTACGAGCAGTACTTC.

The CDR3 sequence: CASSEYSANYGYTF. CDR3 DNA sequence: TGTGCCAGCAGTGAATATTCGGCTAACTATGGCTACACCTTC. This chain links TRBV25-1 with TRBJ1-2; D remains unclear. Trimming took off 0 bases at V and 0 bases at J, with 5 bases between the two ends. Per the germline V gene, CDR1 is MGHDK and CDR2 is SYGVNS. CDR3 size: 14 residues.

The rearrangement links TRBV7-2 to TRBJ2-5; D ambiguous. The germline gives CDR1 SGHTA, CDR2 FQGNSA. Deletions cut 1 base from V and 1 base from J, with 7 bases between. The length of the CDR3 is 14 residues. CDR3 coding DNA: TGTGCCAGCAGCTTAGTTGGAGCCCAAGAGACCCAGTACTTC. Protein: CASSLVGAQETQYF.

This chain links TRBV29-1 with TRBJ1-4, with D possibly TRBD1 on 5 matching bases. The germline V and J ends were trimmed by 6 bases and 0 bases, with 8 bases remaining between them. The CDR3 sequence is 13 residues long. Germline V lookup: CDR1 SQVTM, CDR2 ANQGSEA. DNA for the CDR3: TGCAGCGTACCGGGACCAACTAATGAAAAACTGTTTTTT. It is translated as CSVPGPTNEKLFF.

The chain carries TRBV20-1 and TRBJ1-4, with D hard to call. The CDR3 extends over 10 amino acids. Germline CDR1 and CDR2: DFQATT and SNEGSKA (reference sequence). V was pared by 6 bases and J by 8 bases, with 7 bases between. The chain's CDR3 is CSAKTEKLFF. The CDR3 coding sequence is TGCAGTGCCAAGACCGAAAAACTGTTTTTT.

This chain joins TRBV7-9 and TRBJ1-2; TRBD1 is a possible D gene (6 bases). The germline CDR1 and CDR2 sequences are SEHNR and FQNEAQ (reference sequence). Trimming shortened V by 1 base and J by 2 bases, and 11 bases separated the two germline ends. The CDR3 loop spans 15 amino acids. The CDR3 DNA reads TGTGCCAGCAGCTTAGGTGAACAGGGCAACTATGGCTACACCTTC. This translates into CASSLGEQGNYGYTF.

This clone showed up just a few times. The chain couples TRBV7-2 to TRBJ2-2; the D call may be TRBD1 or TRBD2 (6 bases each). Trimming took 5 bases from V and 3 from J, leaving 16 bases between them. The CDR3 contains 16 residues. Looked up from germline, CDR1 is SGHTA and CDR2 is FQGNSA. The CDR3 coding sequence is TGTGCCAGCAGCAGGGGGGCCATAATAGACACCGGGGAGCTGTTTTTT. Protein product: CASSRGAIIDTGELFF.

The chain uses TRBV15 and TRBJ2-7, with 7 nucleotides matching TRBD1. The length of the CDR3 is 13 residues. Germline V gene data show CDR1 as LNHNV and CDR2 as YYDKDF (reference sequence). V shed 3 bases, J shed 5 bases, and the junction held 4 bases outside the gene matches. The CDR3 sequence is CATSRIDRDEQYF. CDR3 sequence (DNA): TGTGCCACCAGCAGGATTGACAGGGACGAGCAGTACTTC.

There are a few counts of this clone. The CDR3 here is CSVNGAYEQYF. The CDR3 DNA follows: TGCAGCGTTAATGGGGCCTACGAGCAGTACTTC. The chain carries TRBV29-1 and TRBJ2-7; D gene ambiguous. The V gene lost 5 bases and the J gene lost 2 bases, with 7 bases spanning the gap. This CDR3 contains 11 residues. Per the germline V gene, CDR1 is SQVTM and CDR2 is ANQGSEA.

The chain is built from TRBV27 and TRBJ1-3; a possible D gene is TRBD1 (5 bases). Trimming removed 11 bases at V and 0 bases at J, with 20 bases between. Germline CDR1 is MNHEY and CDR2 is SMNVEV (reference sequence). This CDR3 spans 16 amino acids. CDR3 residues: CAGRGEPSRSGNTIYF. The DNA of the CDR3 is TGTGCCGGTAGGGGAGAGCCCAGCCGCTCTGGAAACACCATATATTTT.

This chain links TRBV30 with TRBJ2-1; D gene unclear. Germline loops: CDR1 GTSNPN, CDR2 SVGIG (reference sequence). This CDR3 has 13 amino acids. Trimming stripped 3 bases from V and 9 bases from J, with 15 bases between. The CDR3 loop is CAWRTLFGREQFF. In DNA form, the CDR3 reads TGTGCCTGGAGAACCCTCTTCGGACGTGAGCAGTTCTTC.

This sequence joins TRBV27 and TRBJ2-7; D is unresolved. From germline, CDR1 is MNHEY and CDR2 SMNVEV (reference sequence). The germline V and J ends were trimmed by 3 bases and 6 bases, with 12 bases remaining between them. This CDR3 has 13 amino acids. The CDR3 here is CASSLGVEVEQYF. The CDR3 nucleotides read TGTGCCAGCAGTTTGGGTGTGGAAGTCGAGCAGTACTTC.

This chain uses TRBV14 with TRBJ2-7; D is perhaps TRBD2 (5 bases). This CDR3 contains 12 residues. Germline-derived CDR1 and CDR2 are SGHDN and FVKESK. The V end lost 2 bases, the J end lost 4 bases, and 6 bases lay between the germline ends. Written as DNA, the CDR3 is TGTGCCAGCAGCCAACGGAGGTACGAGCAGTACTTC. This sequence encodes CASSQRRYEQYF.

V is TRBV6-5 and J is TRBJ2-7; 11 nucleotides match TRBD2. The CDR3 extends over 14 amino acids. The trim removed 10 bases at V and 2 bases at J, leaving 7 bases unmatched. Germline V gives CDR1 MNHEY, CDR2 SVGAGI. The CDR3 DNA reads TGTGCCACCTACCGACTAGCGGGGACCTACGAGCAGTACTTC. It specifies CATYRLAGTYEQYF.

This chain connects TRBV7-8 to TRBJ2-7; D gene uncertain. The V gene lost 1 base and the J gene lost 8 bases, with 9 bases spanning the gap. From germline, CDR1 is SGHVS and CDR2 FQNEAQ. The CDR3 sequence is 12 residues long. CDR3 nucleotides: TGTGCCAGCAGCTTAGAACCTTTGAAGCAGTACTTC. This encodes CASSLEPLKQYF.

This clone was recorded only once. V gene TRBV6-5 combines with J gene TRBJ1-2; D uncertain. The CDR3 contains 15 residues. Trimming left V 0 bases short and J 4 bases short, with 12 bases between. Germline V CDR1 and CDR2: MNHEY, SVGAGI. The CDR3 reads CASSYSTHSLYGYTF. As DNA, the CDR3 is TGTGCCAGCAGTTACTCGACTCACAGCCTCTATGGCTACACCTTC.

This rearrangement joins TRBV28 to TRBJ1-2; unclear D gene. Germline CDR1 is MDHEN and CDR2 is SYDVKM. CDR3 length: 14 amino acids. Trimming left V 7 bases short and J 2 bases short, with 14 bases between. The CDR3, as DNA: TGTGCCAGCACCGGAAGCCCGCTGAACTATGGCTACACCTTC. This encodes CASTGSPLNYGYTF.

The chain carries TRBV11-2 and TRBJ2-2; D ambiguous. Per the germline V gene, CDR1 is SGHAT and CDR2 is FQNNGV. The CDR3 is made up of 13 amino acids. Trimming took off 3 bases at V and 6 bases at J, with 8 bases between the two ends. CDR3 coding DNA: TGTGCCAGCAGCTTGGATGGTCCCGGGGAGCTGTTTTTT. This translates into CASSLDGPGELFF.

The sample holds a few counts of this clone. The CDR3: CASSFAGRSYEQYF. CDR3 coding DNA: TGTGCCAGCAGCTTTGCAGGGAGATCCTACGAGCAGTACTTC. This sequence joins TRBV11-3 and TRBJ2-7, with D perhaps TRBD1 or TRBD2 (5 bases each). This CDR3 spans 14 amino acids. The germline CDR1 and CDR2 sequences are SGHNT and YENEEA. V was clipped by 3 bases and J by 1 base, with 10 bases between them.

The rearrangement links TRBV19 to TRBJ1-5, with 8 nucleotides matching TRBD1. The CDR3 spans 15 residues. With V trimmed by 9 bases and J by 0 bases, 7 bases remained unmatched. Looked up from germline, CDR1 is LNHDA and CDR2 is SQIVND (reference sequence). The CDR3 protein is CASATGAYSNQPQHF. The CDR3, as DNA: TGTGCCAGCGCGACAGGGGCCTATAGCAATCAGCCCCAGCATTTT. Looking up the rest from reference TRBV19 and TRBJ1-5 gives the full variable domain: DGGITQSPKYLFRKEGQNVTLSCEQNLNHDAMYWYRQDPGQGLRLIYYSQIVNDFQKGDIAEGYSVSREKKESFPLTVTSAQKNPTAFYLCASATGAYSNQPQHFGDGTRLSIL.

This sequence joins TRBV29-1 and TRBJ1-1; possible D gene TRBD1, 6 bases. Per the germline V gene, CDR1 is SQVTM and CDR2 is ANQGSEA. Trimming left V 5 bases short and J 0 bases short, with 22 bases between. The CDR3 has 17 amino acids. The CDR3 DNA reads as TGCAGCGTTCCCTACTCGACAGGCTACTTCATGAACACTGAAGCTTTCTTT. This gives the protein CSVPYSTGYFMNTEAFF.

The rearrangement uses TRBV30 and TRBJ2-2; 10 bases are a match to TRBD2. Trimming removed 1 base from V and 2 bases from J; junction bases left unmatched: 4. This CDR3 comprises 16 residues. Per the germline V gene, CDR1 is GTSNPN and CDR2 is SVGIG (reference sequence). In nucleotides, the CDR3 is TGTGCCTGGAGTGCGATAGCGGGGGGTAACACCGGGGAGCTGTTTTTT. This codes for CAWSAIAGGNTGELFF.

The V call is TRBV28, the J call TRBJ2-6; D possibly matches TRBD1 or TRBD2 (5 bases each). The CDR3 is made up of 14 amino acids. Germline CDR1 reads MDHEN; CDR2 reads SYDVKM. The V gene lost 6 bases and the J gene lost 0 bases, with 6 bases spanning the gap. DNA of the CDR3: TGTGCCAGCAGGGGGGACTCTGGGGCCAACGTCCTGACTTTC. The encoded protein is CASRGDSGANVLTF.